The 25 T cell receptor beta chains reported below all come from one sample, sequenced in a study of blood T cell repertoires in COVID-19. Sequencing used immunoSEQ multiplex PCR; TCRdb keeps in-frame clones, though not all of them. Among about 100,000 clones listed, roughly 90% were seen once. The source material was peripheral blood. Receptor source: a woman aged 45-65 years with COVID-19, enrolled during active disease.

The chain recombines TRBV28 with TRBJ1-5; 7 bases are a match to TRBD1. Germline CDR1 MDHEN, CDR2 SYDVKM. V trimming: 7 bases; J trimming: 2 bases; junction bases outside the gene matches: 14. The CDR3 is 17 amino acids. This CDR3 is CASTKSGQSFRNQPQHF. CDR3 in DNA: TGTGCCAGCACCAAATCGGGACAGTCATTCCGCAATCAGCCCCAGCATTTT.

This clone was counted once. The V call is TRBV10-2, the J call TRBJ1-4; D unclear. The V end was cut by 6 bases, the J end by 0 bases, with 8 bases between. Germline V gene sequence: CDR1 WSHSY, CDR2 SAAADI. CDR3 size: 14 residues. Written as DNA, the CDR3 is TGCGCCAGCAGAGCGGCAGCAACTAATGAAAAACTGTTTTTT. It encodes CASRAAATNEKLFF.

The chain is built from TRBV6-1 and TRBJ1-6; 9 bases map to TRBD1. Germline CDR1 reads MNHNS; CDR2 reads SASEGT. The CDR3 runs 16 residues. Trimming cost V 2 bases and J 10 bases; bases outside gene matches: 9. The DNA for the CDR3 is TGTGCCAGCAGTGAATACGGACAGGGGACGGGATCACCCCTCCACTTT. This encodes CASSEYGQGTGSPLHF.

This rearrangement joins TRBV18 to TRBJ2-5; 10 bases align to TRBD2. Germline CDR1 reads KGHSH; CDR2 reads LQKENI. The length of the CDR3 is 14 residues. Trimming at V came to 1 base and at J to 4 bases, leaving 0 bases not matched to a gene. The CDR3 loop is CASSPLAGGETQYF. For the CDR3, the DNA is TGTGCCAGCTCACCACTAGCGGGGGGAGAGACCCAGTACTTC.

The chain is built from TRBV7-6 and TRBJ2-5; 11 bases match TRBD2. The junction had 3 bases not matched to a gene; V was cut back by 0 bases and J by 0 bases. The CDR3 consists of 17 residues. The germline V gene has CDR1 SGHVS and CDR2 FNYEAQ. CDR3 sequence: CASSLARTSGYQETQYF. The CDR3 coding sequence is TGTGCCAGCAGCTTAGCGCGGACTAGCGGGTACCAAGAGACCCAGTACTTC.

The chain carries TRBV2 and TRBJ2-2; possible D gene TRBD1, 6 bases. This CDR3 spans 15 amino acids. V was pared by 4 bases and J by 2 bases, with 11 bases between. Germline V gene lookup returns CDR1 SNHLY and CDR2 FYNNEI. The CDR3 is CASSVRGINTGELFF. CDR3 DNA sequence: TGTGCCAGCAGTGTTAGGGGGATAAACACCGGGGAGCTGTTTTTT. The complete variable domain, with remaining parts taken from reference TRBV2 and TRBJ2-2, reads EPEVTQTPSHQVTQMGQEVILRCVPISNHLYFYWYRQILGQKVEFLVSFYNNEISEKSEIFDDQFSVERPDGSNFTLKIRSTKLEDSAMYFCASSVRGINTGELFFGEGSRLTVL.

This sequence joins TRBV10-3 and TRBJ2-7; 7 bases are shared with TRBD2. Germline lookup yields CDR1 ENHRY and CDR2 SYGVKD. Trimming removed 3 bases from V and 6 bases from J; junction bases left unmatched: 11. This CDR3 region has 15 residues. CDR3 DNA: TGTGCCATCAGTGATTTGCGGGGGAGAGGTGGCGAGCAGTACTTC. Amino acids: CAISDLRGRGGEQYF.

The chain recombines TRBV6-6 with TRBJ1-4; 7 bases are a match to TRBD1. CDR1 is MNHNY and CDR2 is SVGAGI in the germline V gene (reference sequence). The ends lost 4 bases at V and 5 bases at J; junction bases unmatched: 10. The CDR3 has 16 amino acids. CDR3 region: CASSSMGQTLNEKLFF. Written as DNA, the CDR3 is TGTGCCAGCAGTTCCATGGGACAGACCTTAAATGAAAAACTGTTTTTT.

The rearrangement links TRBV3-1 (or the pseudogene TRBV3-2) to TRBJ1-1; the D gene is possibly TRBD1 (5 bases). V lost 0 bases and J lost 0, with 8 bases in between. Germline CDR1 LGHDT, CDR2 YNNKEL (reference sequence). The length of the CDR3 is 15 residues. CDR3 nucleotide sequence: TGTGCCAGCAGCCAAGAAAGGACATTGAACACTGAAGCTTTCTTT. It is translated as CASSQERTLNTEAFF.

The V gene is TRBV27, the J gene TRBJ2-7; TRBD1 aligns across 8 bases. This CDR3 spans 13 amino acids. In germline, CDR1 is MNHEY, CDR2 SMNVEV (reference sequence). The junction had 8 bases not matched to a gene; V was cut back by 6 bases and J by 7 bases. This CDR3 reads CASRRTGLKEQYF. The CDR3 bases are TGTGCCAGCAGGAGGACAGGGCTCAAGGAGCAGTACTTC.

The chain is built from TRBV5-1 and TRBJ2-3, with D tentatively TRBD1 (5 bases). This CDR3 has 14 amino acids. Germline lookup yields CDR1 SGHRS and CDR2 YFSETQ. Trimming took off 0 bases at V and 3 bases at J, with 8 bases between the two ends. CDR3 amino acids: CASSLVSGTDTQYF. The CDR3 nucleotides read TGCGCCAGCAGCTTGGTGTCAGGGACAGATACGCAGTATTTT. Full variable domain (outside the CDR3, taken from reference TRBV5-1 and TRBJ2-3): KAGVTQTPRYLIKTRGQQVTLSCSPISGHRSVSWYQQTPGQGLQFLFEYFSETQRNKGNFPGRFSGRQFSNSRSEMNVSTLELGDSALYLCASSLVSGTDTQYFGPGTRLTVL.

CDR3 nucleotide sequence: TGTGCCAGCGATGGAGGAGACACTGAAGCTTTCTTT. Encoded protein: CASDGGDTEAFF. The chain recombines TRBV18 with TRBJ1-1; D remains ambiguous. This CDR3 comprises 12 residues. The germline V gene has CDR1 KGHSH and CDR2 LQKENI. Deletions cut 8 bases from V and 3 bases from J, with 10 bases between.

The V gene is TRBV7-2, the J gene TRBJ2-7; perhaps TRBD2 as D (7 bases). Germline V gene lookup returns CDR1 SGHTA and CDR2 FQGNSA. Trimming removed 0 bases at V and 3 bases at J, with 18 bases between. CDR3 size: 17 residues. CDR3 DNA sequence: TGTGCCAGCAGCTTAGCGCTAAGTAGGGGGGAGGGCTACGAGCAGTACTTC. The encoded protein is CASSLALSRGEGYEQYF.

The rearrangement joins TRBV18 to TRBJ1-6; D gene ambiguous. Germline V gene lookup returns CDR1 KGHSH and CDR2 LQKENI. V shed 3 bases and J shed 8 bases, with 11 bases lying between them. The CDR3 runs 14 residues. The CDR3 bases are TGTGCCAGCTCACCTTCGGAGGTGGATTCACCCCTCCACTTT. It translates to CASSPSEVDSPLHF.

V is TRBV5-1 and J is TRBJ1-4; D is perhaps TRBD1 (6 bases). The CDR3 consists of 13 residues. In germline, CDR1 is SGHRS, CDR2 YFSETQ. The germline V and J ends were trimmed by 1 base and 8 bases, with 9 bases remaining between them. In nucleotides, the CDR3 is TGCGCCAGCAGCTTGAACAGGGACGAAAAACTGTTTTTT. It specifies CASSLNRDEKLFF.

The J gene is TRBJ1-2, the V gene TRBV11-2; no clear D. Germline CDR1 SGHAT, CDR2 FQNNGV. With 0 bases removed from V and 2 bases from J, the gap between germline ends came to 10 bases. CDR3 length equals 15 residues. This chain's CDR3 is CASSLDLAVNYGYTF. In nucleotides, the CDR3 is TGTGCCAGCAGCTTAGATCTTGCGGTGAACTATGGCTACACCTTC.

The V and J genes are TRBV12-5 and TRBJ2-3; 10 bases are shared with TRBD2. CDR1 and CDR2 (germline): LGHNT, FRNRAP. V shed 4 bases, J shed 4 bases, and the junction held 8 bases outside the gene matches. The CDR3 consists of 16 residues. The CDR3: CASGYYSGGYSDTQYF. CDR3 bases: TGTGCTAGTGGTTACTATAGCGGGGGGTACTCAGATACGCAGTATTTT.

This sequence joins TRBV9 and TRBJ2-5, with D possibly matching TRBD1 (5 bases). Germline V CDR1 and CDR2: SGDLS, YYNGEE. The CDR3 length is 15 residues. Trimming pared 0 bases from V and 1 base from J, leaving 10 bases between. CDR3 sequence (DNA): TGTGCCAGCAGCGTAGCTACAGGCCTCCAAGAGACCCAGTACTTC. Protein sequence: CASSVATGLQETQYF.

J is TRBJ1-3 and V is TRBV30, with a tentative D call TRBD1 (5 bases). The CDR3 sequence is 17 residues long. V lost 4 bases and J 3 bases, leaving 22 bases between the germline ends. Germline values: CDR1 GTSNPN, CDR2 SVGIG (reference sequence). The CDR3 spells CAWTLGQGVLYGNTIYF. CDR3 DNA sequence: TGTGCCTGGACCCTGGGCCAGGGCGTTCTCTATGGAAACACCATATATTTT.

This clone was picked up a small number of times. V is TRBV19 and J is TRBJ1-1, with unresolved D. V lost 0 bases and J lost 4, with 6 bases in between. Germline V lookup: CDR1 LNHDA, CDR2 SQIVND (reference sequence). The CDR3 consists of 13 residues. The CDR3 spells CASSIDRGTEAFF. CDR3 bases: TGTGCCAGTAGTATAGATCGGGGCACTGAAGCTTTCTTT.

The CDR3 nucleotides are TGTGCCAGCAGCTTGACTAGCGGGGGGGTGAATGAGCAGTTCTTC. This codes for CASSLTSGGVNEQFF. The chain is built from TRBV7-9 and TRBJ2-1; TRBD2 aligns across 14 bases. After removal of 3 bases from V and 7 bases from J, the junction contained 2 bases not matched to a gene. The CDR3 runs 15 residues. Germline V gene lookup returns CDR1 SEHNR and CDR2 FQNEAQ (reference sequence).

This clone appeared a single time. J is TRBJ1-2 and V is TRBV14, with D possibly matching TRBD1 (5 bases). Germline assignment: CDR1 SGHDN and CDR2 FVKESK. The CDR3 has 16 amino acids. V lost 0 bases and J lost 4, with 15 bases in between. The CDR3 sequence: CASSQEGWGRIYGYTF. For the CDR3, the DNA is TGTGCCAGCAGCCAAGAAGGGTGGGGCAGGATCTATGGCTACACCTTC.

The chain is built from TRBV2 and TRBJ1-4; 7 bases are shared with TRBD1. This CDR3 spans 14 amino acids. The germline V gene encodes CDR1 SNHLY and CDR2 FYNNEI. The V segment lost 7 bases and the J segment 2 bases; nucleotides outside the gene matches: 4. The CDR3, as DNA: TGTGCCAGCAAGTCACAGGGGACTAATGAAAAACTGTTTTTT. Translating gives CASKSQGTNEKLFF. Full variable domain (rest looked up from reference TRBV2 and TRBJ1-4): EPEVTQTPSHQVTQMGQEVILRCVPISNHLYFYWYRQILGQKVEFLVSFYNNEISEKSEIFDDQFSVERPDGSNFTLKIRSTKLEDSAMYFCASKSQGTNEKLFFGSGTQLSVL.

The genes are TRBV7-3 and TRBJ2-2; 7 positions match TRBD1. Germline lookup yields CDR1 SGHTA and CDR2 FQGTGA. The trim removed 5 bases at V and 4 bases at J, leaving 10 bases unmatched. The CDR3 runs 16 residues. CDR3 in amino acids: CASSSNTGVVTGELFF. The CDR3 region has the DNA TGTGCCAGCAGCAGCAACACAGGGGTAGTCACCGGGGAGCTGTTTTTT.

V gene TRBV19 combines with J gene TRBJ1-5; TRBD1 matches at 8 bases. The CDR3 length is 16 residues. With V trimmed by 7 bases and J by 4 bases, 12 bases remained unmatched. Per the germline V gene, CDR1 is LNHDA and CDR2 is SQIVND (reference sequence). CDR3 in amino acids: CASIETGAHFNQPQHF. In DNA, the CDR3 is TGTGCCAGTATAGAGACAGGGGCCCACTTTAATCAGCCCCAGCATTTT.